This TCR beta chain was observed in a study of esophageal squamous cell carcinoma under preoperative chemotherapy. For the study at large: Both tumor-infiltrating lymphocytes and peripheral blood T cells were profiled.

Study-wide results and limits: Peripheral T cells migrating into the tumor appeared to partly supply post-treatment tumor-infiltrating lymphocytes.

CDR1 and CDR2 from the germline V gene are MNHEY and SMNVEV (reference sequence). The ends were cut back, 10 bases at V and 3 bases at J, with 13 bases in the middle. This CDR3 is built from 13 residues. Time point reported: after preoperative PTX-NDP chemotherapy. TCRdb independently ran MiXCR on the PCR reads; one entry per CDR3 protein. The sample lists about 18,000 distinct CDR3 sequences; around 42% were seen once. This clonotype was recorded at least ten times. What it recognizes is unknown. The chain is built from TRBV27 and TRBJ2-1, with D perhaps matching TRBD1 (7 bases). This sample was obtained from a patient given preoperative chemotherapy. This clonotype was sampled from a human donor with esophageal squamous cell carcinoma. The donor label of this sample is uncertain. CDR3 region: CATRGDSYNEQFF. The DNA for the CDR3 is TGTGCCACCAGGGGGGACAGCTACAATGAGCAGTTCTTC.